The T cell receptor (beta chain) under discussion was sequenced for a study of beta chain features in type 1 diabetes. Blood was drawn once from each donor into heparinised tubes. The draws averaged about 0.11 L. Sorting gave populations that all exceeded 98% purity. Whole-study findings and limits: The VDJ junctions of type 1 diabetes patients carried fewer insertions and more deletions. Shorter TCRB CDR3s, moderately but significantly so, were found in Type 1 diabetes patients in all four CD4+ subsets.

cDNA synthesis used the whole RNA isolate, giving expressed TCRB sequences. Naive, central memory and regulatory T cell samples came to a mean of roughly 3.9 million reads. Sequencing used immunoSEQ multiplex PCR; TCRdb keeps in-frame clones, though not all of them. The table includes around 250,000 clones, over 20% detected once. Notes on this clone: The antigen remains undetermined.

Germline V gene sequence: CDR1 SGHRS, CDR2 YFSETQ. J lost 6 bases, V lost 2 bases, and 2 bases had no gene match. The CDR3 consists of 13 residues. The sample comprised naive CD4+ T cells from blood. V gene TRBV5-1 combines with J gene TRBJ1-2; 9 nucleotides line up with TRBD1. The clonotype was recovered from a woman aged 40 to 49 with type 1 diabetes. The CDR3 coding sequence is TGCGCCAGCAGCTTATGGACAGGGGATGGCTACACCTTC. Its protein is CASSLWTGDGYTF.